A selection of T cell receptor beta chains follows, all from one sample in a study of blood T cell repertoires in COVID-19. Measured with immunoSEQ multiplex PCR; TCRdb has only the in-frame clones, and not every one. The repertoire holds fewer than 100,000 clones, with 85% as singletons. Sequencing was performed on peripheral blood. The source is a man aged 55 to 69 with acute or convalescent COVID-19. The CDR3 runs from the conserved cysteine through the conserved F or W. The D gene is left open where the match is weak. The size field is filled for only some rows; it gives once, few, many or a size class.

v_call	j_call	clone_size	d_call	cdr3_nt	cdr3_aa
TRBV30	TRBJ1-1	NA	NA	TGTGCCTGGAGTGTGGGGGCGGAAGCTTTCTTT	CAWSVGAEAFF
TRBV9	TRBJ2-7	NA	TRBD1	TGTGCCAGCAGTAAAGGGGGCGGCGACTCCTTCTACGAGCAGTACTTC	CASSKGGGDSFYEQYF
TRBV7-2	TRBJ2-1	NA	TRBD2	TGTGCCGGGGGACTAGCGGGAGGGCCCTACAATGAGCAGTTCTTC	CAGGLAGGPYNEQFF
TRBV30	TRBJ1-6	NA	TRBD1	TGTGCCTGCCGGACAGGGGCGGGAAATTCACCCCTCCACTTT	CACRTGAGNSPLHF
TRBV12-3/TRBV12-4	TRBJ1-1	NA	TRBD1	TGTGCCAGCAGTGCGACAGGGGGCACTGAAGCTTTCTTT	CASSATGGTEAFF
TRBV7-2	TRBJ2-4	NA	NA	TGTGCCAGCAGCTTAGCGGGCAGCCTAGCCAAAAACATTCAGTACTTC	CASSLAGSLAKNIQYF
TRBV29-1	TRBJ2-1	NA	TRBD2	TGCAGCGTTCATGGACTAGCGGGGGACGAGAATGAGCAGTTCTTC	CSVHGLAGDENEQFF
TRBV7-2	TRBJ2-1	NA	TRBD2	TGTGCCAGCAGCTTAGGACTAGCGGGACCATACAATGAGCAGTTCTTC	CASSLGLAGPYNEQFF
TRBV5-6	TRBJ2-7	NA	NA	TGTGCCAGCAGCTTGGGACTTTTTAACTACGAGCAGTACTTC	CASSLGLFNYEQYF
TRBV11-2	TRBJ2-1	once	NA	TGTGCCAGCAGTCGTAGCGTTGAGCAGTTCTTC	CASSRSVEQFF
TRBV3-1/TRBV3-2	TRBJ1-2	NA	NA	TGTGCCAGCAGCCAAGGTCCACAGGGTAGGGATGGCTACACCTTC	CASSQGPQGRDGYTF
TRBV3-1/TRBV3-2	TRBJ2-3	once	TRBD2	TGTGCCAGCAGCCCGATGGTGGGCGGGGGGGCAGCAGATACGCAGTATTTT	CASSPMVGGGAADTQYF
TRBV19	TRBJ1-3	NA	NA	TGTGCCAGTAGTACCCTCAGGGGATCTGGAAACACCATATATTTT	CASSTLRGSGNTIYF
TRBV6-5	TRBJ1-3	NA	NA	TGTGCCAGCCCGGGAGGAAACACCATATATTTT	CASPGGNTIYF
TRBV7-2	TRBJ2-5	once	TRBD2	TGTGCCAGCAGCTTAGAGGTCGGACTAGCGGGGGCGCCCGGGTACTTC	CASSLEVGLAGAPGYF
TRBV18	TRBJ1-3	NA	NA	TGTGCCAGCTCACCACCGAGCGGAGATGGAAACACCATATATTTT	CASSPPSGDGNTIYF